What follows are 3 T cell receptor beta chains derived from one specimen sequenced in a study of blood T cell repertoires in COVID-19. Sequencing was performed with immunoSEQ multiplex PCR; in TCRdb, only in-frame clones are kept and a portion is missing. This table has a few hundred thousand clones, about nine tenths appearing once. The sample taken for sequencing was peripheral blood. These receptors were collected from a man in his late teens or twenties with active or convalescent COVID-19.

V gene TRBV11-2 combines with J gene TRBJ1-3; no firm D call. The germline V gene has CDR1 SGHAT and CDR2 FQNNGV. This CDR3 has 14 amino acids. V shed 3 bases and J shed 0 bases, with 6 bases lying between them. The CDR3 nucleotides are TGTGCCAGCAGCTTCCGGAGCTCTGGAAACACCATATATTTT. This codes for CASSFRSSGNTIYF. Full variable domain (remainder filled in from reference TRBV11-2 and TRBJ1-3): EAGVAQSPRYKIIEKRQSVAFWCNPISGHATLYWYQQILGQGPKLLIQFQNNGVVDDSQLPKDRFSAERLKGVDSTLKIQPAKLEDSAVYLCASSFRSSGNTIYFGEGSWLTVV.

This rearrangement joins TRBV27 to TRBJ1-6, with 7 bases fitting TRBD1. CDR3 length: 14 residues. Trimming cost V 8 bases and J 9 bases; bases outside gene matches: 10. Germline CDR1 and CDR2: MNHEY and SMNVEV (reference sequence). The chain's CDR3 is CASGGQVESSPLHF. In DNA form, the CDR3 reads TGTGCCAGCGGCGGACAGGTGGAAAGTTCACCCCTCCACTTT.

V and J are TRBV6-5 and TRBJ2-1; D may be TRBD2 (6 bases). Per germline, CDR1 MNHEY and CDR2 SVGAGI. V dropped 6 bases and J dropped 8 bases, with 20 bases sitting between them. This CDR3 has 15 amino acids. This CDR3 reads CASRLLDGGRYEQFF. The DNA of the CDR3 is TGTGCCAGCAGATTACTCGATGGGGGGAGATATGAGCAGTTCTTC.